A single sample is the source of the 14 T cell receptor beta chains below, sequenced in a study of cytomegalovirus exposure and HLA in healthy donors (dated by TCRdb to about 2017). The library was prepared using the immunoSEQ multiplex PCR assay. For the multiplex PCR, a mixture combining 60 forward primers for TCR Vbeta segments and 13 reverse primers for TCR Jbeta segments was used. The immuneACCESS repertoire file appears here via TCRdb, limited to in-frame rearrangements. These files lack a portion of the clones; in checked studies, under half of the deficit traces to unresolved V genes, and the cause of the others is not known. Within this sample are more than 95,000 clones, with around 76% of them counted one time only. Clones ranked in the top ten supply around 16% of the sample. The sequenced material came from PBMCs. The receptors derive from a man aged 50 to 60 in good health and CMV-seropositive.

The chain combines TRBV5-1 with TRBJ2-1; 13 bases fit TRBD2. Germline CDR1 SGHRS, CDR2 YFSETQ. CDR3 length equals 18 residues. V shed 4 bases and J 10 bases; nucleotides not matched to a gene: 17. This CDR3 reads CASSTRPRTSGGPGEQFF. CDR3 bases: TGCGCCAGCAGCACAAGACCGAGGACTAGCGGGGGCCCGGGAGAGCAGTTCTTC.

The rearrangement links TRBV7-2 to TRBJ1-3; tentative D call: TRBD1 (5 bases). Germline V gene sequence: CDR1 SGHTA, CDR2 FQGNSA. This CDR3 spans 15 amino acids. V lost 2 bases and J lost 4, with 12 bases in between. The CDR3 DNA reads TGTGCCAGCAGCTTAAGGCCAGGGATCGGAAACACCATATATTTT. It specifies CASSLRPGIGNTIYF.

The chain has TRBV29-1 and TRBJ2-7, with 7 bases matching TRBD1. CDR3 length equals 12 residues. CDR1 SQVTM and CDR2 ANQGSEA come from the germline V gene. Trimming at V came to 4 bases and at J to 5 bases, leaving 5 bases not matched to a gene. Written as DNA, the CDR3 is TGCAGCGTTGCGGACAGGCGGCACGAGCAGTACTTC. Amino acids: CSVADRRHEQYF.

The V gene is TRBV9, the J gene TRBJ2-1; 9 nucleotides match TRBD2. Germline lookup yields CDR1 SGDLS and CDR2 YYNGEE. J was trimmed by 4 bases and V by 0 bases; bases with no gene match: 2. The CDR3 has 15 residues. The CDR3 sequence is CASSVGLAGYNEQFF. The CDR3 DNA reads as TGTGCCAGCAGCGTAGGTCTAGCGGGGTACAATGAGCAGTTCTTC.

In the case of this clone: The DNA is left out, because the CDR3 cannot be placed on it with certainty; the CDR3 is given as TCRdb lists it. The chain links TRBV6-1 to TRBJ1-1; the D segment call TRBD1 is taken from the table without a DNA check. Looked up from germline, CDR1 is MNHNS and CDR2 is SASEGT. The CDR3 is 14 amino acids in total, end residues counted. The CDR3 sequence: CASILGRLNTEAFF.

This chain uses TRBV28 with TRBJ1-5, with D unresolved. The CDR3 is made up of 12 amino acids. CDR1 is MDHEN and CDR2 is SYDVKM in the germline V gene. Trimming left V 3 bases short and J 7 bases short, with 7 bases between. CDR3 sequence (DNA): TGTGCCAGCAGTTTGCAGATACAGCCCCAGCATTTT. Amino acid sequence: CASSLQIQPQHF.

The J gene is TRBJ1-4, the V gene TRBV11-2, with D possibly matching TRBD1 (5 bases). Per the germline V gene, CDR1 is SGHAT and CDR2 is FQNNGV. The CDR3 has 15 residues. Between the trimmed V and J ends, which lost 6 bases and 0 bases, there was a span of 11 bases. The CDR3 DNA sequence: TGTGCCAGCAGGGAGGGGAGGGCAACTAATGAAAAACTGTTTTTT. Amino acid sequence: CASREGRATNEKLFF.

J is TRBJ2-1 and V is TRBV5-6; 9 nucleotides align to TRBD2. Per the germline V gene, CDR1 is SGHDT and CDR2 is YYEEEE. This CDR3 spans 16 amino acids. The J segment lost 7 bases and the V segment lost 0 bases, leaving 8 bases of the junction unmatched. CDR3 in amino acids: CASSLEWRGGSNEQFF. CDR3 nucleotides: TGTGCCAGCAGCTTGGAATGGCGGGGGGGCTCAAATGAGCAGTTCTTC.

This chain links TRBV4-3 with TRBJ1-2, with D perhaps matching TRBD1 (5 bases). Trimming took off 4 bases at V and 4 bases at J, with 13 bases between the two ends. This CDR3 is 14 amino acids long. Germline V gene sequence: CDR1 LGHNA, CDR2 YSLEER. CDR3 residues: CASSRGEGTYGYTF. The CDR3 DNA follows: TGCGCCAGCAGCCGAGGGGAGGGTACCTATGGCTACACCTTC.

The table lists this clone with a few counts. This sequence joins TRBV19 and TRBJ2-7; possibly TRBD1 for D (6 bases). The CDR3 is 14 residues long. Deletions cut 6 bases from V and 3 bases from J, with 15 bases between. Germline V gene data show CDR1 as LNHDA and CDR2 as SQIVND (reference sequence). CDR3 region: CASSKLGTFYEQYF. The CDR3 DNA is TGTGCCAGTAGCAAACTAGGGACATTCTACGAGCAGTACTTC.

The genes are TRBV6-1 and TRBJ2-3, with 8 bases identical to TRBD1. Looked up from germline, CDR1 is MNHNS and CDR2 is SASEGT. Unmatched junction bases numbered 13, after V lost 4 bases and J lost 4 bases. This CDR3 comprises 17 residues. The CDR3 region is CASSARRTGSFADTQYF. The CDR3 DNA sequence: TGTGCCAGCAGTGCAAGACGGACAGGGAGTTTCGCAGATACGCAGTATTTT.

The chain combines TRBV28 with TRBJ1-4, with D perhaps TRBD1 (6 bases). V gave up 5 bases and J gave up 7 bases, with 17 bases separating them. The length of the CDR3 is 15 residues. Per the germline V gene, CDR1 is MDHEN and CDR2 is SYDVKM. The CDR3 sequence is CASSGQSEYGEKLFF. CDR3 DNA sequence: TGTGCCAGCAGTGGACAGTCTGAATACGGTGAAAAACTGTTTTTT.

This clone has just one count. The chain recombines TRBV27 with TRBJ2-1; D is unclear. CDR3 size: 17 residues. V was cut by 4 bases and J by 1 base, with 17 bases left in between. Germline V gene data show CDR1 as MNHEY and CDR2 as SMNVEV (reference sequence). CDR3 bases: TGTGCCAGCAGTTACATAGCTCCCACAAGGTCCTACAATGAGCAGTTCTTC. Translation: CASSYIAPTRSYNEQFF.

This clone was detected a few times. V and J are TRBV18 and TRBJ1-1; TRBD1 is a possible D gene (6 bases). Trimming pared 6 bases from V and 3 bases from J, leaving 11 bases between. CDR1 KGHSH and CDR2 LQKENI come from the germline V gene. The CDR3 totals 13 residues. CDR3 nucleotides: TGTGCCAGCTCCGTGGACAGCTACACTGAAGCTTTCTTT. This gives the protein CASSVDSYTEAFF.